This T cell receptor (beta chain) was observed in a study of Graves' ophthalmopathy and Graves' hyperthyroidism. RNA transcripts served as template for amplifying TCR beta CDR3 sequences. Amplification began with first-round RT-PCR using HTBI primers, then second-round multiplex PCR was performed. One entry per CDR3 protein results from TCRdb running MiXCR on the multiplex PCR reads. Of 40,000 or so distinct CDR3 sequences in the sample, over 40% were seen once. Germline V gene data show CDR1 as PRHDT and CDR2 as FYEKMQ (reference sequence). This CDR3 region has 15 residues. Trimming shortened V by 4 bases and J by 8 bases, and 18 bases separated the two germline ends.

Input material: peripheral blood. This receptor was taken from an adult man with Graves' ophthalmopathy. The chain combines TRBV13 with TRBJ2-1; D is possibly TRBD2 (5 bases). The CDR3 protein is CASSWGSVGYDEQFF. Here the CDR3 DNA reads TGTGCCAGCAGCTGGGGTAGCGTGGGTTACGATGAGCAGTTCTTC.